This T cell receptor (beta chain) was identified during a study of vaccination and CD4 T cells after COVID-19. Oncomine TCR Beta short-read sequencing was applied to DNA from cultured CD4+ T cells. TCRdb reanalysed the PCR reads using MiXCR and keeps one entry per CDR3 protein. The sample records approximately 11,000 distinct CDR3 sequences, around 58% being singletons. V shed 4 bases, J shed 0 bases, and the junction held 0 bases outside the gene matches. This CDR3 region has 15 residues. CDR1 is LNHDA and CDR2 is SQIVND in the germline V gene (reference sequence). In this sample, this clonotype is medium-sized. Its antigen is unidentified. Treatment here: roughly 10-day PBMC culture with coronavirus spike peptide pools or control peptides (ViraFEST assay).

The sequence came from a human donor who had recovered from COVID-19. This rearrangement joins TRBV19 to TRBJ2-7; 13 bases map to TRBD2. Sequencing was carried out using CD4+ T cells from blood, cultured in vitro. The CDR3 loop is CASSRTSGSSYEQYF. CDR3 nucleotides: TGTGCCAGTAGTAGGACTAGCGGGAGCTCCTACGAGCAGTACTTC.